Included here is one T cell receptor beta chain sequence, with context. This clonotype was counted many times. Its antigen remains undetermined. Base qualities are missing; no much larger clone stands one base away. The TCR beta CDR3 regions were amplified from the RNA transcripts. For the first round of RT-PCR on the TCR CDR3, the HTBI primer set was used together with the Qiagen OneStep RT-PCR kit. Libraries were constructed in a second round of multiplex PCR, after which size selection and purification were carried out. The libraries were sequenced on an Illumina HiSeq2000 using paired-end 100 bp reads. Under the source paper's analysis protocol: SOAPnuke was used to process the raw data, removing reads that contained adapters or uncalled bases, had a mean Phred below 15, or lacked an exact match to the constant primer or identifier. High-quality paired reads were merged using COPE v1.2.5, and each unique nucleotide sequence was defined as a clonotype. Clonotypes were aligned to IMGT TRBV, TRBD and TRBJ reference segments using MiTCR v1.1. The analysis included only V-J combinations with a frequency above 0.0001, which together covered roughly 99% of the repertoires. A TCS score was defined as the ratio between F50 (clonal expansion) and ExV (chaos), using BLOSUM62-based TCRdist between CDR3 peptides within each V-J. Welch's t-statistics and random forest reduced 450 to 600 V-J features to fewer than 15, which were used in a naive Bayes classifier (R e1071). TCRdb reprocessing: public reads trimmed at Q25 with fastp, clones called with MiXCR, in-frame beta chains kept. Here each entry gathers all rows of one CDR3 protein and keeps the most common genes and DNA. TCRdb's processing, not the study's, gives the V and J calls here. The sample yields around 350,000 distinct CDR3 sequences; over 12% were counted once. About 21% of the sample is taken by the ten largest.

This sample stems from a study of T cells in Graves' hyperthyroidism and ophthalmopathy (dated by TCRdb to between 2019 and 2020). Looking at the study overall: Peripheral blood was sampled at the time of initial diagnosis, prior to any treatment. TCR V-J signatures able to tell the groups apart were searched for in a discovery cohort of 95 or so patients, of whom under 45 had Graves' ophthalmopathy and roughly 57 had stable Graves' hyperthyroidism. Prospective prediction of ophthalmopathy was tested in an independent validation cohort consisting of some 20 hyperthyroidism patients and more than 15 patients who later progressed to ophthalmopathy. For training and testing, the approximately 92 patients in the discovery cohort were randomly divided in a 7:3 ratio. Thyroid tissue and blood T-cell repertoires from several Graves' hyperthyroidism patients were also compared in the study. After sampling, hyperthyroidism patients received methimazole starting at 30 mg daily, and ophthalmopathy patients received high-dose intravenous methylprednisolone. TCR Vbeta CDR3 sequencing of approximately 140 peripheral blood samples (approximately 44 ophthalmopathy, about 74 hyperthyroidism and roughly 17 progressor patients) is reported in the paper. Study-wide conclusions, independent of this receptor: A model built on a 13 V-J signature distinguished ophthalmopathy from stable hyperthyroidism, reaching around 87% sensitivity and approximately 81% specificity in cross-validation and 80%/75% in testing. No statistical method was used to fix the sample size in advance, and group allocation was not hidden from the investigators. In validation, the model predicted progression to ophthalmopathy a median of about 5.9 months before onset, with over 55% sensitivity and about 72% specificity. Most expanded thyroid clonotypes (frequency above 0.001) were also detected in blood, suggesting blood repertoires may reflect thyroid immune responses.

Moderately to severely active disease, a Clinical Activity Score of at least 3, a NOSPECS grade of at least 4, and a duration under 3 months were present in ophthalmopathy patients. Exclusion was applied to patients with uncontrolled infections, other autoimmune diseases, pregnancy or lactation. Clinical symptoms, serum thyroxine and TRAb, thyroid ultrasound, and orbital computed tomography formed the basis for the diagnoses. Ficoll-Paque density gradient centrifugation was used to isolate PBMCs from around 10 ml of fresh peripheral blood. Total RNA was extracted with Trizol reagent, and quality was checked on an Agilent 2100 Bioanalyzer. For CDR1 and CDR2, the germline V gene (reference sequence) lists LGHDT and YNNKEL. Including cysteine and phenylalanine, the CDR3 has 14 amino acids. Only the CDR3 DNA is retained, 42 bases long and in frame from the first base. V lost 6 bases and J lost 2 bases; the stretch between them is 11 bases long.

The chain uses TRBV3-1 and TRBJ2-1; no D gene can be assigned with confidence. The sequence was obtained from a woman aged 60-75 years with Graves' ophthalmopathy. Sequencing was done on a sample of blood. CDR3 sequence: CASSKSQTYNEQFF. The sequence in DNA is TGTGCCAGCAGTAAGTCGCAGACCTACAATGAGCAGTTCTTC.